A selection of T cell receptor beta chains follows, all from one sample in a study of cytomegalovirus exposure and HLA in healthy donors. Sequenced by immunoSEQ multiplex PCR; TCRdb stores in-frame clones only, minus some. This sample has over 150,000 clones, with over 80% found just once. The sequenced material came from PBMCs. The receptors shown here come from a boy aged 2 to 9 in good health and CMV-seronegative. Each CDR3 is given with its conserved first and last residue. Fields, in order: V gene, D gene, clone size, J gene, CDR3 protein, CDR3 DNA. D genes are given only for firm matches. Not every row has a clone size; where given, it reads once, few, many or a size class.

TRBV6-1,NA,NA,TRBJ1-2,CASSEGSNHRYNYGYTF,TGTGCCAGCAGTGAAGGCAGTAACCACAGGTATAACTATGGCTACACCTTC
TRBV27,TRBD1,NA,TRBJ1-6,CASRSNRGNNSPLHF,TGTGCCAGCAGATCCAACAGGGGCAATAATTCACCCCTCCACTTT
TRBV5-1,TRBD1,few,TRBJ1-5,CASSLGGTGGQPQHF,TGCGCCAGCAGCTTGGGGGGGACAGGGGGTCAGCCCCAGCATTTT
TRBV2,TRBD2,once,TRBJ2-2,CASRGEGGTGELFF,TGTGCCAGCAGGGGGGAGGGAGGCACCGGGGAGCTGTTTTTT
TRBV27,NA,NA,TRBJ2-7,CASSKGGRSSYEQYF,TGTGCCAGCAGTAAGGGAGGCAGGAGCTCCTACGAGCAGTACTTC
TRBV7-8,TRBD1,NA,TRBJ2-2,CASSTGTGGIGELFF,TGTGCCAGCAGCACAGGGACAGGGGGGATCGGGGAGCTGTTTTTT
TRBV6-5,NA,once,TRBJ2-1,CASSFQSGSSYNGQFF,TGTGCCAGCAGTTTCCAGAGCGGGTCCTCATACAATGGGCAGTTCTTC
TRBV28,TRBD1,NA,TRBJ2-3,CASSFLTGTGRGDTQYF,TGTGCCAGCAGTTTCCTTACCGGGACAGGGAGGGGAGATACGCAGTATTTT
TRBV7-2,NA,NA,TRBJ2-7,CASSLRGRGYEQYF,TGTGCCAGCAGCTTAAGGGGCAGGGGCTACGAGCAGTACTTC
TRBV7-2,NA,NA,TRBJ2-5,CASREQETQYF,TGTGCCAGCAGAGAGCAAGAGACCCAGTACTTC
TRBV11-2,NA,NA,TRBJ2-5,CASSLTPGSKETQYF,TGTGCCAGCAGCTTAACTCCCGGGAGTAAAGAGACCCAGTACTTC
TRBV7-2,NA,NA,TRBJ1-1,CASSLEVQSEAFF,TGTGCCAGCAGCTTAGAGGTACAGAGTGAAGCTTTCTTT
TRBV5-4,NA,NA,TRBJ1-2,CASSGGADYGYTF,TGTGCCAGCAGCGGGGGGGCGGACTATGGCTACACCTTC
TRBV6-5,NA,NA,TRBJ2-1,CASSSPGWVEFF,TGTGCCAGCAGTTCCCCGGGTTGGGTCGAGTTCTTC
TRBV7-2,NA,NA,TRBJ1-5,CASSLAQGYSNQPQHF,TGTGCCAGCAGCTTAGCGCAGGGGTATAGCAATCAGCCCCAGCATTTT
TRBV7-2,NA,NA,TRBJ2-1,CASSLRTLASVDNEQFF,TGTGCCAGCAGCTTACGAACTCTGGCTAGCGTTGACAATGAGCAGTTCTTC
TRBV5-8,NA,NA,TRBJ1-4,CAGGGAATNEKLFF,TGTGCCGGAGGGGGGGCCGCAACTAATGAAAAACTGTTTTTT
TRBV9,TRBD2,NA,TRBJ2-5,CASSVTFAGAAREGGQETQYF,TGTGCCAGCAGCGTTACATTCGCGGGGGCGGCGCGGGAGGGGGGACAAGAGACCCAGTACTTC
TRBV9,TRBD2,NA,TRBJ2-3,CASSVGGRLAGLGDTQYF,TGTGCCAGCAGCGTAGGTGGGAGACTAGCGGGGTTGGGAGATACGCAGTATTTT
TRBV7-8,NA,NA,TRBJ2-5,CASSSKYQETQYF,TGTGCCAGCAGCTCCAAATACCAAGAGACCCAGTACTTC